This T cell receptor beta chain was profiled in a study of regulatory T cells in long-lasting Graves disease. Time point indicated: persistent/refractory GD, antithyroid drugs over 5 years with positive TRAb. Extracted RNA from PBMCs served as the source of the TCR library. The patients were drawn from one endocrinology department in Xi'an, China. A volume of approximately 9 milliliters of peripheral blood was collected in EDTA tubes. The TCR beta library used iRepertoire HTBI primers with Arm-PCR amplification of CDR3. TCRdb redid the calling of the multiplex PCR reads with MiXCR, one entry per CDR3 protein. The sample lists roughly 500,000 distinct CDR3 sequences; around a fifth were seen once. Germline V lookup: CDR1 MDHEN, CDR2 SYDVKM. V was trimmed by 8 bases and J by 4 bases, leaving 12 bases between them. The CDR3 length is 14 residues.

The input for sequencing was peripheral blood mononuclear cells (PBMCs), taken when the disease was refractory, from a patient treated with antithyroid drugs. This chain joins TRBV28 and TRBJ2-6; D not certain. This receptor was obtained from a female donor with Graves disease. Here the CDR3 reads CASATSTGANVLTF. In DNA, the CDR3 is TGTGCCAGCGCAACGTCTACGGGGGCCAACGTCCTGACTTTC.